This T cell receptor (beta chain) was sequenced for a study of T cells in Graves' hyperthyroidism and ophthalmopathy. Study results and limitations: Classification by a 13 V-J model distinguished ophthalmopathy from stable hyperthyroidism.

Thyroid ultrasound and orbital computed tomography, with clinical symptoms and serum thyroxine and TRAb, informed diagnoses. There are many counts of this clonotype. Its antigen is as yet unknown. V shed 6 bases and J shed 0 bases, with 9 bases lying between them. Germline lookup yields CDR1 MDHEN and CDR2 SYDVKM. The CDR3 is 13 amino acids. There were TCR beta CDR3 regions amplified from RNA transcripts. The HTBI primer set was used in a first-round RT-PCR of the TCR CDR3. TCRdb called the multiplex PCR reads again in MiXCR, with one record for every CDR3 protein. The sample contains about 620,000 distinct CDR3 sequences, around 15% of which appear only once.

The TCR originated in a woman aged 25 to 39 with Graves' hyperthyroidism. Sequenced input: blood. The chain uses TRBV28 and TRBJ2-7; D is unresolved. The CDR3 reads CASRGLTSYEQYF. The CDR3 DNA sequence: TGTGCCAGCAGGGGTCTGACCTCCTACGAGCAGTACTTC.